This T cell receptor (beta chain) was profiled in a study of blood T cell repertoires in COVID-19. The assay was immunoSEQ multiplex PCR, and TCRdb's table has in-frame clones only and misses some. The data show 200,000 to 250,000 clones, roughly 85% seen once. Cohorts were based on clinical histories the participants reported. The CDR3 is 16 amino acids. Trimming left V 0 bases short and J 8 bases short, with 19 bases between. Germline V gene lookup returns CDR1 MNHEY and CDR2 SVGEGT. The chain carries TRBV6-2 or TRBV6-3 and TRBJ1-2; D is possibly TRBD1 (6 bases). The sample comprised PBMCs or T cells enriched from blood (not recorded which). The sequence was obtained from a woman in her forties or fifties who had been exposed to COVID-19. CDR3 residues: CASSYSPGQNSWGYTF. DNA of the CDR3: TGTGCCAGCAGTTACTCCCCGGGACAAAATTCTTGGGGCTACACCTTC.